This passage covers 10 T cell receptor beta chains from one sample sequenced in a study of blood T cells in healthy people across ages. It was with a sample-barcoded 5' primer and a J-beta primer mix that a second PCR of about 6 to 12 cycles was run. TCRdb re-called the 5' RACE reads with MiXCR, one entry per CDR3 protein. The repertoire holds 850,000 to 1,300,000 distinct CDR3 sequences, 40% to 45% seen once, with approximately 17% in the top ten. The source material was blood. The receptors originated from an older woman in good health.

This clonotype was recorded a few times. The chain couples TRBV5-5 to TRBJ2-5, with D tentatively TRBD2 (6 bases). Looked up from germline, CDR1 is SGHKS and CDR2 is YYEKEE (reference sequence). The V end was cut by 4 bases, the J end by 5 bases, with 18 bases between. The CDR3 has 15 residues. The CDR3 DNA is TGTGCCAGCAGCAACACCGGGACTGGGTTTGAGACCCAGTACTTC. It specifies CASSNTGTGFETQYF.

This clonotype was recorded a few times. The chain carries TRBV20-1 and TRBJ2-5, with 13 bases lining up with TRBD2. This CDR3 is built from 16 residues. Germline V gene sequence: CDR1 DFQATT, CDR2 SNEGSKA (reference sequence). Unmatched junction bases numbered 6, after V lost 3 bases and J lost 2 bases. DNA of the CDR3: TGCAGTGCTAGCCGGGGACTAGCGGGAACGCAAGAGACCCAGTACTTC. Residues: CSASRGLAGTQETQYF.

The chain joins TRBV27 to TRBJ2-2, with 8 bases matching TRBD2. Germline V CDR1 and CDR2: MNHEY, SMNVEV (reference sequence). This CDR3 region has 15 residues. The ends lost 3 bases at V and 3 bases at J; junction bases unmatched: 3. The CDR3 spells CASSFGRADTGELFF. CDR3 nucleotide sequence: TGTGCCAGCAGTTTCGGGAGGGCTGACACCGGGGAGCTGTTTTTT.

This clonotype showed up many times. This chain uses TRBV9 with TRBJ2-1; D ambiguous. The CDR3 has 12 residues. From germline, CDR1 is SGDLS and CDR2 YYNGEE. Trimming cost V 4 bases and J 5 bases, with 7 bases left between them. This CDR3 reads CASSPRNNEQFF. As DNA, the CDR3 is TGTGCCAGCAGCCCTAGGAACAATGAGCAGTTCTTC. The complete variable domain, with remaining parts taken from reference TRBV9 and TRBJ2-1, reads DSGVTQTPKHLITATGQRVTLRCSPRSGDLSVYWYQQSLDQGLQFLIQYYNGEERAKGNILERFSAQQFPDLHSELNLSSLELGDSALYFCASSPRNNEQFFGPGTRLTVL.

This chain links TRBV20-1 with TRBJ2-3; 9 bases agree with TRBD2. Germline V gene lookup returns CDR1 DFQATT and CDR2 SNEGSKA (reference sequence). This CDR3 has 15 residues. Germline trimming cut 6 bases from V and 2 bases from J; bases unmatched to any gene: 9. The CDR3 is CSASPIAGATDTQYF. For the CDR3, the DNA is TGCAGTGCCTCCCCCATAGCGGGGGCCACAGATACGCAGTATTTT.

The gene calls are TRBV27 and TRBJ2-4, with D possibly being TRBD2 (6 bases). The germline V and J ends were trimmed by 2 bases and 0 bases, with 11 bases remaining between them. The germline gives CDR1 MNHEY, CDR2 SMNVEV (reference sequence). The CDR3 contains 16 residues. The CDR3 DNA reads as TGTGCCAGCAGTTTAGATAGGGGACTAGCCAAAAACATTCAGTACTTC. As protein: CASSLDRGLAKNIQYF.

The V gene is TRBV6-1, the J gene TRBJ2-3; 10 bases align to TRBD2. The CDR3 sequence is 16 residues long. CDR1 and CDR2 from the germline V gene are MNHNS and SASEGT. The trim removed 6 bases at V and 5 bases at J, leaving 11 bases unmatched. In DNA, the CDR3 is TGTGCCAGCAGCGAACCGGGACTAGCGACGGAAGATACGCAGTATTTT. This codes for CASSEPGLATEDTQYF.

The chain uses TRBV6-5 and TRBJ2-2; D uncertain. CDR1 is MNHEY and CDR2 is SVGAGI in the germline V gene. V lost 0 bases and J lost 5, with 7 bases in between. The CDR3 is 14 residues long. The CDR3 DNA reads TGTGCCAGCAGTTACTCGAAAGATACCGGGGAGCTGTTTTTT. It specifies CASSYSKDTGELFF.

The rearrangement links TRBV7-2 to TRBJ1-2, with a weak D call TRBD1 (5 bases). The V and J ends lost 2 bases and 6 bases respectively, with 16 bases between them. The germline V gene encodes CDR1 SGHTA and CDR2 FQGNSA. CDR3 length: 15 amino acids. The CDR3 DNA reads TGTGCCAGCAGCTTATTTAGGGGTATCAGGGATGGCTACACCTTC. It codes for CASSLFRGIRDGYTF.

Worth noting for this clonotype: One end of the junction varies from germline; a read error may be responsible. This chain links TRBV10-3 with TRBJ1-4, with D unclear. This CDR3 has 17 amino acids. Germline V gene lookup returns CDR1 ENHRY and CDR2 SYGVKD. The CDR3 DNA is TGTGCCATCGGTGAGGTTTGGGAGCCAGCAACTAATGAAAAACTGTTTTTT. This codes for CAIGEVWEPATNEKLFF.